The next 15 T cell receptor beta chains were all read from a single sample in a study of technical replicates of blood from a few donors (dated by TCRdb to 2015 to 2018). The library came from the immunoSEQ multiplex PCR assay. TCRdb retrieved this table from immuneACCESS and kept in-frame rearrangements only. Not all clones are present; in checked studies, unresolved V genes account for under half, and no reason is known for the remainder. The sample profile shows roughly 70,000 clones; approximately 93% of them were found once. Over 0.35% of the sample rests with the top ten. The sequenced material came from T cells isolated from PBMCs. These TCRs come from a human donor in good health.

The rearrangement uses TRBV29-1 and TRBJ2-3, with D unresolved. CDR3 length equals 14 residues. Germline CDR1 SQVTM, CDR2 ANQGSEA. The ends were cut back, 3 bases at V and 2 bases at J, with 12 bases in the middle. The CDR3 nucleotides read TGCAGCGTTGAGGCCGTGCCCGACACAGATACGCAGTATTTT. It is translated as CSVEAVPDTDTQYF.

The chain joins TRBV2 to TRBJ2-7; D gene unclear. The CDR3 spans 13 residues. Germline CDR1 SNHLY, CDR2 FYNNEI. V lost 6 bases to trimming and J lost 3 bases, with 12 bases between them. The CDR3 sequence is CASSLVADYEQYF. CDR3 sequence (DNA): TGTGCCAGCAGCTTGGTGGCAGACTACGAGCAGTACTTC.

The CDR3 here is CASSLQGWVSQPQHF. The CDR3 region has the DNA TGTGCCAGCAGCTTACAGGGGTGGGTGAGTCAGCCCCAGCATTTT. This chain uses TRBV27 with TRBJ1-5, with 7 bases lining up with TRBD1. Losses at the gene ends were 6 bases for V and 6 bases for J; bases not matched to a gene: 11. The CDR3 totals 15 residues. CDR1 is MNHEY, CDR2 SMNVEV, per germline (reference sequence).

The chain is built from TRBV27 and TRBJ1-1; D not certain. The CDR3 runs 13 residues. Germline CDR1 is MNHEY and CDR2 is SMNVEV (reference sequence). The V and J ends lost 3 bases and 0 bases respectively, with 5 bases between them. The CDR3 protein is CASSFSLNTEAFF. The CDR3 DNA follows: TGTGCCAGCAGTTTTTCGTTGAACACTGAAGCTTTCTTT.

This chain joins TRBV6-5 and TRBJ2-2; 7 bases are a match to TRBD2. The germline CDR1 and CDR2 sequences are MNHEY and SVGAGI. This CDR3 has 13 residues. V trimming: 8 bases; J trimming: 9 bases; junction bases outside the gene matches: 9. CDR3 in amino acids: CASGGTTHRELFF. CDR3 DNA sequence: TGTGCCAGCGGAGGGACTACCCACCGGGAGCTGTTTTTT.

The chain combines TRBV19 with TRBJ1-5, with TRBD1 as a possible D gene (6 bases). CDR1 is LNHDA and CDR2 is SQIVND in the germline V gene (reference sequence). This CDR3 spans 14 amino acids. The V and J ends lost 6 bases and 2 bases respectively, with 11 bases between them. The CDR3 nucleotides are TGTGCCAGTAGGCCGGCAGGGGGCAATCAGCCCCAGCATTTT. Protein product: CASRPAGGNQPQHF.

The V gene is TRBV5-5, the J gene TRBJ2-3; D is possibly TRBD1 (6 bases). Trimming shortened V by 2 bases and J by 6 bases, and 10 bases separated the two germline ends. This CDR3 is built from 13 residues. CDR1 and CDR2 (germline): SGHKS, YYEKEE (reference sequence). CDR3 DNA: TGTGCCAGCAGCTTTGGGACACGGGATACGCAGTATTTT. It is translated as CASSFGTRDTQYF.

The chain employs TRBV5-4 and TRBJ2-3; D perhaps matches TRBD2 (6 bases). Germline CDR1 reads SGHNT; CDR2 reads YYREEE (reference sequence). V lost 2 bases and J lost 0, with 10 bases in between. The CDR3 is 15 amino acids. The CDR3 DNA sequence: TGTGCCAGCAGCTTCGGGGGTCCTAGCACAGATACGCAGTATTTT. This translates into CASSFGGPSTDTQYF.

The chain links TRBV5-4 to TRBJ1-1; D unresolved. Germline V lookup: CDR1 SGHNT, CDR2 YYREEE (reference sequence). The V gene lost 0 bases and the J gene lost 4 bases, with 10 bases spanning the gap. This CDR3 contains 14 residues. CDR3: CASSLGREGTEAFF. DNA of the CDR3: TGTGCCAGCAGCTTGGGTCGGGAGGGCACTGAAGCTTTCTTT.

This clone was observed a few times. V gene TRBV5-1 combines with J gene TRBJ1-4; D unresolved. The V gene lost 2 bases and the J gene lost 5 bases, with 4 bases spanning the gap. CDR3 length: 12 residues. The germline V gene has CDR1 SGHRS and CDR2 YFSETQ. CDR3 DNA sequence: TGCGCCAGCAGCTTACAGAATGAAAAACTGTTTTTT. Protein product: CASSLQNEKLFF.

The chain links TRBV18 to TRBJ2-1; 11 bases fit TRBD2. Trimming took 8 bases from V and 3 from J; bases not matched to a gene: 3. From germline, CDR1 is KGHSH and CDR2 LQKENI. The CDR3 is 14 amino acids. The CDR3 DNA reads TGTGCCAGCGGTACTAGCGGGAGCTACAATGAGCAGTTCTTC. Protein: CASGTSGSYNEQFF.

This rearrangement joins TRBV10-3 to TRBJ2-2; 8 nucleotides line up with TRBD2. Germline V gene sequence: CDR1 ENHRY, CDR2 SYGVKD. Trimming removed 6 bases from V and 4 bases from J; junction bases left unmatched: 10. The CDR3 contains 16 residues. The CDR3 bases are TGTGCCATCAGCGGTGGGAGCGGGAGAAGCACCGGGGAGCTGTTTTTT. This encodes CAISGGSGRSTGELFF.

Here the CDR3 reads CASSPPGLAEYEQYF. The CDR3 region has the DNA TGTGCCAGCAGTCCGCCGGGACTAGCGGAGTACGAGCAGTACTTC. This sequence joins TRBV5-4 and TRBJ2-7; 11 bases fit TRBD2. This CDR3 spans 15 amino acids. CDR1 SGHNT and CDR2 YYREEE come from the germline V gene (reference sequence). V shed 5 bases and J 4 bases; nucleotides not matched to a gene: 8.

The chain employs TRBV27 and TRBJ2-7; tentatively, D is TRBD2 (6 bases). The CDR3 runs to 15 residues. Trimming took 4 bases from V and 0 from J, leaving 13 bases between them. Germline assignment: CDR1 MNHEY and CDR2 SMNVEV (reference sequence). The CDR3 here is CASSWGLRSSYEQYF. The CDR3 DNA follows: TGTGCCAGCAGTTGGGGACTGAGGAGCTCCTACGAGCAGTACTTC.

The CDR3 loop is CASSASVFSYNEQFF. The CDR3 DNA sequence: TGTGCCAGCAGTGCGAGCGTCTTCTCCTACAATGAGCAGTTCTTC. The chain links TRBV14 to TRBJ2-1, with D hard to call. This CDR3 has 15 amino acids. V lost 6 bases and J lost 0, with 12 bases in between. Per the germline V gene, CDR1 is SGHDN and CDR2 is FVKESK.